The 8 T cell receptor beta chains presented below share a single source sample, sequenced in a study of blood T cells in healthy people across ages. Primers used in a second PCR of about 7 to 12 cycles were a sample-barcoded 5' primer and a J-beta primer mix. TCRdb reprocessed the 5' RACE reads with MiXCR, giving one entry per CDR3 protein. Of about 640,000 distinct CDR3 sequences in the sample, approximately 59% were seen once. Sequencing input: blood. The origin of the receptors is a man aged 55 to 70 in good health.

This rearrangement joins TRBV25-1 to TRBJ2-1; 9 bases align to TRBD2. The V segment lost 6 bases and the J segment 10 bases; nucleotides outside the gene matches: 13. The length of the CDR3 is 15 residues. In germline, CDR1 is MGHDK, CDR2 SYGVNS. The CDR3 DNA reads as TGTGCCAGCAGGTCCGGGACTAGCTTGTTGCGGGAGCAGTTCTTC. It yields the protein CASRSGTSLLREQFF.

About this clonotype: A read error may account for a junction end that differs from germline. The V and J genes are TRBV4-1 and TRBJ2-5; D may correspond to TRBD1 or TRBD2 (5 bases each). This CDR3 has 18 amino acids. Germline CDR1 MGHRA, CDR2 YSYEKL. CDR3 amino acids: CVSSQDWPSGLAQETQYF. The CDR3 coding sequence is TGCGTCAGCAGCCAAGATTGGCCGTCAGGGCTAGCTCAAGAGACCCAGTACTTC.

The sample holds a few counts of this clonotype. V is TRBV6-6 and J is TRBJ1-4; no clear D gene. Per germline, CDR1 MNHNY and CDR2 SVGAGI (reference sequence). The CDR3 runs 16 residues. The V and J ends lost 0 bases and 8 bases respectively, with 16 bases between them. The CDR3 here is CASSYSSGGSSEKLFF. CDR3 bases: TGTGCCAGCAGTTACTCGAGCGGCGGAAGTTCGGAAAAACTGTTTTTT.

A note on this clonotype: This may be a read error: a much more frequent sequence differs by one nucleotide. V gene TRBV6-1 combines with J gene TRBJ2-4; 11 bases agree with TRBD1. The CDR3 loop spans 13 amino acids. Germline V gene data show CDR1 as MNHNS and CDR2 as SASEGT. In DNA form, the CDR3 reads TGTGTCAGCAGTGGACAGGGGGCAGGAGAGCAGTACTTC. Protein: CVSSGQGAGEQYF.

V usage is TRBV7-6 and J usage is TRBJ1-2; 7 nucleotides match TRBD1. This CDR3 comprises 15 residues. The J segment lost 3 bases and the V segment lost 5 bases, leaving 9 bases of the junction unmatched. The germline V gene encodes CDR1 SGHVS and CDR2 FNYEAQ. CDR3 DNA sequence: TGTGCCAGCAGCGCGGGGACAGCCAACCACTATGGCTACACCTTC. Translated: CASSAGTANHYGYTF.

The chain links TRBV6-6 to TRBJ2-2, with D maybe TRBD1 (6 bases). Germline CDR1 is MNHNY and CDR2 is SVGAGI (reference sequence). This CDR3 region has 16 residues. Trimming removed 6 bases from V and 1 base from J, with 15 bases in between. The CDR3 protein is CASSRGQGQNTGELFF. The CDR3 DNA is TGTGCCAGCAGCCGAGGCCAGGGACAGAACACCGGGGAGCTGTTTTTT.

Only a few counts were recorded for this clonotype. The genes are TRBV10-3 and TRBJ1-1; D ambiguous. CDR3 length: 13 amino acids. Per the germline V gene, CDR1 is ENHRY and CDR2 is SYGVKD. V was shortened by 8 bases and J by 1 base, with 11 bases between the two germline ends. The CDR3 bases are TGTGCCATCGCTTGGGCCGAGAACACTGAAGCTTTCTTT. Its translation is CAIAWAENTEAFF.

The chain is built from TRBV7-9 and TRBJ2-7, with TRBD2 as a possible D gene (6 bases). The J call may be incorrect, as the DNA end agrees better with TRBJ2-5. The CDR3 is 13 amino acids. CDR1 is SEHNR and CDR2 is FQNEAQ in the germline V gene (reference sequence). Here the CDR3 reads CASTTLGGETQYF. DNA for the CDR3: TGTGCCAGCACCACTTTGGGGGGAGAGACCCAGTACTTC.